These 28 T cell receptor beta chains were all obtained from the same sample, sequenced in a study of T-cell memory formation after mild COVID-19 (dated by TCRdb to about 2021). Library construction relied on 5' RACE. Reads for this sample came from an Illumina NovaSeq 6000. Through fastp at Q25 and MiXCR, TCRdb rebuilt clones from the public reads, retaining in-frame beta chains. A single entry per CDR3 protein holds the most common genes and DNA from its merged rows. The sample table lists 190,000 or so distinct CDR3 sequences, about 22% of them with a count of one. The ten largest clonotypes hold approximately 22% of the sample. Sequenced sample: PBMCs or a T cell subset sorted from them (not recorded which). These TCRs come from an adult woman who had mild COVID-19 (a few samples of this study predate the infection). The sample titles of this study are shuffled in the database, so cell type and time point are left out; the donor was told from shared clones.

The chain uses TRBV4-1 and TRBJ1-3, with TRBD1 as a possible D gene (6 bases). The germline gives CDR1 MGHRA, CDR2 YSYEKL. V lost 0 bases, J lost 1 base, and 7 bases lay in between. This CDR3 is built from 15 residues. In nucleotides, the CDR3 is TGCGCCAGCAGCCAAGAAGACAGGTCTGGAAACACCATATATTTT. Translated, it gives CASSQEDRSGNTIYF.

The rearrangement joins TRBV6-2 or TRBV6-3 to TRBJ2-1; no clear D. With 0 bases removed from V and 3 bases from J, the gap between germline ends came to 12 bases. The CDR3 is made up of 16 amino acids. The germline CDR1 and CDR2 sequences are MNHEY and SVGEGT. CDR3 region: CASSYSGPWGYNEQFF. The CDR3 DNA reads as TGTGCCAGCAGTTACTCGGGCCCCTGGGGCTACAATGAGCAGTTCTTC.

The chain couples TRBV10-3 to TRBJ2-3; TRBD2 matches 12 bases. Germline V gene lookup returns CDR1 ENHRY and CDR2 SYGVKD. The CDR3 runs to 17 residues. The trim removed 3 bases at V and 2 bases at J, leaving 6 bases unmatched. The CDR3 is CAISDSRTSGDTDTQYF. The CDR3 nucleotides are TGTGCCATCAGTGATTCTCGGACTAGCGGGGACACAGATACGCAGTATTTT.

This chain joins TRBV5-1 and TRBJ2-1; 12 nucleotides match TRBD2. This CDR3 is 15 amino acids long. CDR1 is SGHRS, CDR2 YFSETQ, per germline. The V gene end was trimmed by 4 bases and the J gene end by 8 bases; junction bases not matched to a gene: 7. The CDR3: CASSLAGGRGYEQFF. As DNA, the CDR3 is TGCGCCAGCAGCCTAGCGGGGGGGCGAGGTTATGAGCAGTTCTTC.

The chain links TRBV7-9 to TRBJ1-1, with D maybe TRBD1 (6 bases). The CDR3 length is 14 residues. The germline CDR1 and CDR2 sequences are SEHNR and FQNEAQ (reference sequence). Deletions cut 5 bases from V and 5 bases from J, with 15 bases between. CDR3 bases: TGTGCCAGCAGCCAGCCCGACAGGCCTACTGAAGCTTTCTTT. It translates to CASSQPDRPTEAFF.

V and J are TRBV27 and TRBJ2-7; a weak D match, TRBD1 (6 bases). The germline V and J ends were trimmed by 2 bases and 3 bases, with 8 bases remaining between them. Germline CDR1 and CDR2: MNHEY and SMNVEV (reference sequence). This CDR3 is 13 amino acids long. The CDR3: CASSLARGYEQYF. The CDR3 DNA follows: TGTGCCAGCAGTTTAGCCAGGGGCTACGAGCAGTACTTC.

This clonotype has only a few counts. V is TRBV29-1 and J is TRBJ2-1; 12 nucleotides align to TRBD2. CDR3 length equals 13 residues. V lost 7 bases, J lost 9 bases, and 7 bases stayed unmatched. Germline V gives CDR1 SQVTM, CDR2 ANQGSEA. The CDR3 reads CSGDPGLAGEQFF. The CDR3 DNA reads TGCAGCGGCGACCCGGGACTAGCGGGTGAGCAGTTCTTC.

In this sample, this clonotype turned up a few times. The V gene is TRBV29-1, the J gene TRBJ2-1; tentative D call: TRBD2 (5 bases). CDR3 length: 12 amino acids. Deletions cut 4 bases from V and 4 bases from J, with 8 bases between. Germline lookup yields CDR1 SQVTM and CDR2 ANQGSEA. CDR3 DNA sequence: TGCAGCGTTGTCGGGGATTACAATGAGCAGTTCTTC. Its protein product is CSVVGDYNEQFF.

This clonotype has more than one count but fewer than ten. V gene TRBV24-1 combines with J gene TRBJ2-5; D is uncertain. There are 16 residues in the CDR3. The ends were cut back, 4 bases at V and 0 bases at J, with 14 bases in the middle. The germline V gene has CDR1 KGHDR and CDR2 SFDVKD. The CDR3 region is CATSEARAPYQETQYF. The CDR3 region has the DNA TGTGCCACCAGTGAGGCTCGGGCGCCTTACCAAGAGACCCAGTACTTC.

The table lists this clonotype with many counts. The chain is built from TRBV4-2 and TRBJ2-3; TRBD1 might be the D (6 bases). The CDR3 has 16 residues. Looked up from germline, CDR1 is LGHNA and CDR2 is YNFKEQ. V lost 0 bases, J lost 2 bases, and 12 bases lay in between. DNA of the CDR3: TGTGCCAGCAGCCAAGACCTGGGGACAAACACAGATACGCAGTATTTT. Its protein is CASSQDLGTNTDTQYF.

The gene calls are TRBV20-1 and TRBJ2-1; D not certain. There are 15 residues in the CDR3. V shed 0 bases and J shed 2 bases, with 11 bases lying between them. Germline V gives CDR1 DFQATT, CDR2 SNEGSKA (reference sequence). The CDR3 here is CSARDLGRPYNEQFF. DNA of the CDR3: TGCAGTGCTAGAGATTTGGGTAGACCCTACAATGAGCAGTTCTTC.

The genes are TRBV20-1 and TRBJ1-5; weak D call: TRBD1 (6 bases). This CDR3 has 18 amino acids. Germline loops: CDR1 DFQATT, CDR2 SNEGSKA (reference sequence). With 3 bases removed from V and 0 bases from J, the gap between germline ends came to 21 bases. The CDR3 sequence: CSASSAGAEIYSNQPQHF. The DNA of the CDR3 is TGCAGTGCTAGCTCGGCAGGGGCCGAAATATATAGCAATCAGCCCCAGCATTTT.

This clonotype was seen more than once but under ten times. The V gene is TRBV21-1, the J gene TRBJ2-5. TRBV21-1 is recorded as a pseudogene. CDR3 length equals 18 residues. In nucleotides, the CDR3 is TGTGCCAGCAGCAAAGCAGAGAAGGCCGAGTACAAGAGGGAGACCCAGTACTTC. Its translation is CASSKAEKAEYKRETQYF.

This clonotype was counted between two and nine times. This sequence joins TRBV2 and TRBJ2-1; tentatively, D is TRBD2 (6 bases). Trimming removed 4 bases at V and 8 bases at J, with 15 bases between. The CDR3 has 14 residues. The V gene's germline CDR1 is SNHLY and CDR2 FYNNEI. CDR3 in amino acids: CASSVSRESDEQFF. CDR3 coding DNA: TGTGCCAGCAGTGTAAGTCGGGAGTCCGATGAGCAGTTCTTC.

This clonotype has at least ten counts. This chain links TRBV9 with TRBJ2-3, with D tentatively TRBD1 or TRBD2 (7 bases each). The germline V and J ends were trimmed by 3 bases and 6 bases, with 26 bases remaining between them. Germline CDR1 reads SGDLS; CDR2 reads YYNGEE. The CDR3 sequence is 18 residues long. This chain's CDR3 is CASSASPGGSGLMDTQYF. The CDR3 region has the DNA TGTGCCAGCAGCGCTAGCCCAGGGGGTAGCGGGCTGATGGATACGCAGTATTTT.

DNA of the CDR3: TGCAGCTTTGTAGCGGGAGGGCCCAATGAGCAGTTCTTC. Its translation is CSFVAGGPNEQFF. The chain is built from TRBV29-1 and TRBJ2-1; 11 bases match TRBD2. The germline V gene has CDR1 SQVTM and CDR2 ANQGSEA. This CDR3 region has 13 residues. V shed 8 bases and J 6 bases; nucleotides not matched to a gene: 6.

About this clonotype: The junction and the germline gene differ at one end; a read error may be behind it. The chain joins TRBV4-1 to TRBJ1-1; TRBD1 is a possible D gene (5 bases). In germline, CDR1 is MGHRA, CDR2 YSYEKL. The CDR3 is 16 residues long. CDR3 coding DNA: TGCGCCAGCAGCCGCGTGACACGGGGACTGAACCCTGAAGCTTTCTTT. It translates to CASSRVTRGLNPEAFF.

V usage is TRBV9 and J usage is TRBJ1-1, with 9 positions matching TRBD1. After removal of 3 bases from V and 1 base from J, the junction contained 7 bases not matched to a gene. This CDR3 has 16 residues. Germline CDR1 and CDR2: SGDLS and YYNGEE. The CDR3 reads CASSATGTGSNTEAFF. CDR3 DNA: TGTGCCAGCAGCGCAACCGGGACAGGGTCGAACACTGAAGCTTTCTTT.

This clonotype was detected only a few times. The V call is TRBV11-2, the J call TRBJ2-5, with TRBD2 matching 11 bases. V was clipped by 4 bases and J by 4 bases; unmatched bases: 11. In germline, CDR1 is SGHAT, CDR2 FQNNGV. The CDR3 spans 17 residues. The CDR3 sequence is CASSSPRLAGFVETQYF. In nucleotides, the CDR3 is TGTGCCAGCAGCTCCCCGAGACTAGCGGGATTTGTAGAGACCCAGTACTTC.

This clonotype was counted only a few times. V gene TRBV12-3 or TRBV12-4 combines with J gene TRBJ2-5; 7 bases fit TRBD1. The CDR3 runs to 14 residues. Trimming took 5 bases from V and 3 from J; bases not matched to a gene: 6. The CDR3 DNA sequence: TGTGCCAGCAGTACGGGACAGTGGGAAGAGACCCAGTACTTC. Translating it yields CASSTGQWEETQYF.

The J gene is TRBJ2-3, the V gene TRBV7-9, with 13 nucleotides matching TRBD2. The CDR3 consists of 19 residues. Germline values: CDR1 SEHNR, CDR2 FQNEAQ (reference sequence). Losses at the gene ends were 7 bases for V and 0 bases for J; bases not matched to a gene: 13. Here the CDR3 reads CASNAYGTSGARSTDTQYF. In DNA, the CDR3 is TGTGCCAGCAACGCTTACGGGACTAGCGGGGCCCGTAGCACAGATACGCAGTATTTT.

This chain joins TRBV15 and TRBJ2-5; D remains ambiguous. The CDR3 has 13 amino acids. Germline CDR1 reads LNHNV; CDR2 reads YYDKDF (reference sequence). V was clipped by 2 bases and J by 5 bases, with 9 bases between them. The CDR3 is CATSRPPRETQYF. CDR3 nucleotides: TGTGCCACCAGCAGACCACCTCGGGAGACCCAGTACTTC.

This clonotype was counted a few times. The chain recombines TRBV10-3 with TRBJ1-4, with unresolved D. Germline CDR1 reads ENHRY; CDR2 reads SYGVKD. This CDR3 comprises 12 residues. Trimming took off 0 bases at V and 7 bases at J, with 3 bases between the two ends. The CDR3 DNA sequence: TGTGCCATCAGTGAGTCGGCTGAAAAACTGTTTTTT. It yields the protein CAISESAEKLFF.

This clonotype was picked up a small number of times. This rearrangement joins TRBV7-2 to TRBJ2-1; the match to TRBD2 covers 16 bases. This CDR3 comprises 19 residues. V gave up 1 base and J gave up 1 base; unmatched junction bases: 4. Germline CDR1 reads SGHTA; CDR2 reads FQGNSA. The CDR3 region has the DNA TGTGCCAGCAGCTTAGAGGGACTAGCGGGAGGGCCTTCCTACAATGAGCAGTTCTTC. Its protein is CASSLEGLAGGPSYNEQFF.

This rearrangement joins TRBV7-9 to TRBJ2-5, with D possibly TRBD1 on 5 matching bases. Germline V CDR1 and CDR2: SEHNR, FQNEAQ (reference sequence). The V end lost 5 bases, the J end lost 1 base, and 11 bases lay between the germline ends. The CDR3 is 14 residues long. This chain's CDR3 is CASSLDIAQETQYF. The CDR3 DNA sequence: TGTGCCAGCAGCCTGGACATCGCCCAAGAGACCCAGTACTTC.

The V gene is TRBV6-5, the J gene TRBJ2-5, with 9 nucleotides matching TRBD1. The CDR3 length is 16 residues. The trim removed 2 bases at V and 3 bases at J, leaving 7 bases unmatched. Germline CDR1 and CDR2: MNHEY and SVGAGI. The CDR3 loop reads CASSYQPGQGEETQYF. CDR3 sequence (DNA): TGTGCCAGCAGTTACCAGCCGGGACAGGGTGAAGAGACCCAGTACTTC.

The chain carries TRBV20-1 and TRBJ2-1; 14 bases agree with TRBD2. Germline lookup yields CDR1 DFQATT and CDR2 SNEGSKA (reference sequence). CDR3 size: 18 residues. Losses at the gene ends were 3 bases for V and 6 bases for J; bases not matched to a gene: 13. The CDR3 DNA is TGCAGTGCTAGGGCACCGGGACTAGCGGGAGAAGATGGCAATGAGCAGTTCTTC. Protein sequence: CSARAPGLAGEDGNEQFF.

The chain links TRBV4-3 to TRBJ2-3, with TRBD2 matching 8 bases. Germline V lookup: CDR1 LGHNA, CDR2 YSLEER. V shed 4 bases, J shed 4 bases, and the junction held 10 bases outside the gene matches. CDR3 length: 16 amino acids. The CDR3 DNA follows: TGCGCCAGCAGCCCCAGCGGGAGTGGATCGGCAGATACGCAGTATTTT. Encoded protein: CASSPSGSGSADTQYF.